Shown below are 28 T cell receptor beta chains from a single sample sequenced in a study of OX40 agonist ivuxolimab in advanced cancers. The table came from immunoSEQ multiplex PCR; TCRdb's copy has only in-frame clones and leaves some out. The sample lists 65,000 to 85,000 clones; about 92% were seen once. This specimen was CD4+ or CD8+ T cells sorted from blood, taken in a trial of the OX40 agonist ivuxolimab. The receptors here all came from an adult with an advanced solid tumor such as melanoma, head and neck, liver or kidney cancer.

The CDR3 loop is CASSQEPASTGSETQYF. CDR3 coding DNA: TGCGCCAGCAGCCAAGAACCAGCCTCTACAGGGTCGGAGACCCAGTACTTC. The chain combines TRBV4-1 with TRBJ2-5; tentative D call: TRBD1 (6 bases). The germline V and J ends were trimmed by 0 bases and 5 bases, with 19 bases remaining between them. The CDR3 is 17 residues long. CDR1 and CDR2 from the germline V gene are MGHRA and YSYEKL.

The genes are TRBV28 and TRBJ1-5; tentatively, D is TRBD1 (6 bases). CDR1 and CDR2 (germline): MDHEN, SYDVKM. The ends were cut back, 0 bases at V and 2 bases at J, with 11 bases in the middle. The CDR3 is made up of 16 amino acids. The CDR3 coding sequence is TGTGCCAGCAGTTTATGGGGGGCGGAGGGCAATCAGCCCCAGCATTTT. Amino acid sequence: CASSLWGAEGNQPQHF.

This rearrangement joins TRBV11-3 to TRBJ2-1, with TRBD2 matching 9 bases. The V gene end was trimmed by 1 base and the J gene end by 4 bases; junction bases not matched to a gene: 11. The germline V gene encodes CDR1 SGHNT and CDR2 YENEEA. The CDR3 runs to 18 residues. CDR3: CASSLGGLLAGTYNEQFF. CDR3 DNA: TGTGCCAGCAGCTTAGGGGGGCTTCTAGCGGGAACTTACAATGAGCAGTTCTTC. The variable domain in full, completed from reference TRBV11-3 and TRBJ2-1, reads EAGVVQSPRYKIIEKKQPVAFWCNPISGHNTLYWYLQNLGQGPELLIRYENEEAVDDSQLPKDRFSAERLKGVDSTLKIQPAELGDSAVYLCASSLGGLLAGTYNEQFFGPGTRLTVL.

The V and J genes are TRBV4-2 and TRBJ2-1; 8 positions match TRBD1. The CDR3 runs 17 residues. Germline values: CDR1 LGHNA, CDR2 YNFKEQ. The junction had 13 bases not matched to a gene; V was cut back by 0 bases and J by 9 bases. The CDR3 region is CASSQEGAGGIQGEQFF. DNA for the CDR3: TGTGCCAGCAGCCAAGAAGGGGCAGGGGGCATCCAGGGTGAGCAGTTCTTC.

Comment on this clone: A read error may account for a junction end that differs from germline. V and J are TRBV7-7 and TRBJ2-1; a possible D gene is TRBD2 (6 bases). The CDR3 spans 13 residues. Germline assignment: CDR1 SSHAT and CDR2 FNYEAQ (reference sequence). The CDR3 nucleotides are TGTGCTAGCAGCTCCCTGGAGGGGAGTGAGCAGTTCTTC. As protein: CASSSLEGSEQFF. The whole variable domain, remainder taken from reference TRBV7-7 and TRBJ2-1, is GAGVSQSPRYKVTKRGQDVTLRCDPISSHATLYWYQQALGQGPEFLTYFNYEAQPDKSGLPSDRFSAERPEGSISTLTIQRTEQRDSAMYRCASSSLEGSEQFFGPGTRLTVL.

The chain combines TRBV27 with TRBJ2-7; 9 bases agree with TRBD1. Looked up from germline, CDR1 is MNHEY and CDR2 is SMNVEV (reference sequence). The junction had 4 bases not matched to a gene; V was cut back by 3 bases and J by 4 bases. This CDR3 has 14 residues. Here the CDR3 reads CASSFGTGTYEQYF. In DNA, the CDR3 is TGTGCCAGCAGTTTTGGGACAGGGACGTACGAGCAGTACTTC.

The V and J genes are TRBV15 and TRBJ1-5; D is ambiguous. Germline CDR1 reads LNHNV; CDR2 reads YYDKDF (reference sequence). Deletions cut 5 bases from V and 3 bases from J, with 11 bases between. The CDR3 spans 14 residues. The CDR3 DNA sequence: TGTGCCACCAGCCGCGGACGGAACAATCAGCCCCAGCATTTT. This translates into CATSRGRNNQPQHF.

This chain joins TRBV15 and TRBJ1-2; D might be TRBD1 (6 bases). The germline V and J ends were trimmed by 5 bases and 4 bases, with 14 bases remaining between them. The CDR3 sequence is 14 residues long. CDR1 LNHNV and CDR2 YYDKDF come from the germline V gene (reference sequence). CDR3: CATSEGGGGYGYTF. The CDR3 DNA reads TGTGCCACCAGCGAAGGAGGGGGGGGCTATGGCTACACCTTC.

The chain employs TRBV28 and TRBJ2-2; D remains unclear. The V gene lost 8 bases and the J gene lost 7 bases, with 5 bases spanning the gap. CDR3 length equals 10 residues. The V gene's germline CDR1 is MDHEN and CDR2 SYDVKM. The CDR3 spells CASWGGELFF. The CDR3, as DNA: TGTGCCAGCTGGGGCGGGGAGCTGTTTTTT.

The chain carries TRBV2 and TRBJ2-5, with a possible D match to TRBD1 (5 bases). The CDR3 has 13 amino acids. CDR1 and CDR2 from the germline V gene are SNHLY and FYNNEI. Deletions cut 1 base from V and 5 bases from J, with 8 bases between. This CDR3 reads CASSEEGRETQYF. Written as DNA, the CDR3 is TGTGCCAGCAGTGAAGAGGGGCGGGAGACCCAGTACTTC.

The gene calls are TRBV5-1 and TRBJ1-1; tentative D call: TRBD1 (5 bases). CDR1 is SGHRS and CDR2 is YFSETQ in the germline V gene. The CDR3 has 16 amino acids. V shed 7 bases and J shed 0 bases, with 19 bases lying between them. The CDR3 nucleotides are TGCGCCAGCGGTCAGGGCTACTTCGGGATGAACACTGAAGCTTTCTTT. Protein: CASGQGYFGMNTEAFF. Variable domain in full (rest from reference TRBV5-1 and TRBJ1-1): KAGVTQTPRYLIKTRGQQVTLSCSPISGHRSVSWYQQTPGQGLQFLFEYFSETQRNKGNFPGRFSGRQFSNSRSEMNVSTLELGDSALYLCASGQGYFGMNTEAFFGQGTRLTVV.

The genes are TRBV27 and TRBJ2-7; D perhaps matches TRBD2 (6 bases). Per germline, CDR1 MNHEY and CDR2 SMNVEV (reference sequence). The CDR3 length is 14 residues. Trimming took 3 bases from V and 0 from J, leaving 9 bases between them. DNA for the CDR3: TGTGCCAGCAGTTTCACGGGGGACTCCTACGAGCAGTACTTC. This sequence encodes CASSFTGDSYEQYF.

The chain couples TRBV19 to TRBJ2-1, with D perhaps matching TRBD2 (5 bases). The CDR3 length is 16 residues. Looked up from germline, CDR1 is LNHDA and CDR2 is SQIVND (reference sequence). V dropped 7 bases and J dropped 9 bases, with 25 bases sitting between them. The CDR3 nucleotides are TGTGCCAGTACGGAGTCGGCGGAGAGGGTACACGTTGAGCAGTTCTTC. Its translation: CASTESAERVHVEQFF.

J is TRBJ2-7 and V is TRBV15; D not certain. Germline lookup yields CDR1 LNHNV and CDR2 YYDKDF (reference sequence). The germline V and J ends were trimmed by 3 bases and 5 bases, with 14 bases remaining between them. The CDR3 runs 14 residues. The CDR3 here is CATSRASLGNEQYF. The CDR3 DNA follows: TGTGCCACCAGCAGGGCTTCTTTAGGGAACGAGCAGTACTTC.

V usage is TRBV6-1 and J usage is TRBJ1-6, with TRBD1 as a possible D gene (6 bases). Germline V CDR1 and CDR2: MNHNS, SASEGT. The CDR3 is 16 residues long. V was cut by 0 bases and J by 7 bases, with 13 bases left in between. Here the CDR3 reads CASSEARGAANSPLHF. CDR3 nucleotides: TGTGCCAGCAGTGAAGCGCGGGGGGCGGCAAATTCACCCCTCCACTTT.

The chain carries TRBV19 and TRBJ1-2; 8 bases are shared with TRBD1. Germline V gene sequence: CDR1 LNHDA, CDR2 SQIVND (reference sequence). The V and J ends lost 6 bases and 4 bases, in that order; junction bases with no gene match: 10. The CDR3 length is 15 residues. CDR3 DNA: TGTGCCAGTAGCCCACGGGACAGGACCGGCTATGGCTACACCTTC. Encoded protein: CASSPRDRTGYGYTF.

This rearrangement joins TRBV4-1 to TRBJ2-7; D unresolved. Trimming took off 4 bases at V and 6 bases at J, with 13 bases between the two ends. This CDR3 is 13 amino acids long. Germline CDR1 is MGHRA and CDR2 is YSYEKL. In DNA, the CDR3 is TGCGCCAGCAGCCCAATTTGGGGTCGCGAGCAGTACTTC. Encoded protein: CASSPIWGREQYF.

The genes are TRBV2 and TRBJ2-1; D is unresolved. CDR3 length equals 14 residues. CDR1 SNHLY and CDR2 FYNNEI come from the germline V gene. Trimming stripped 4 bases from V and 6 bases from J, with 13 bases between. The CDR3 coding sequence is TGTGCCAGCAGTGTCAACTCCCTCTCCAATGAGCAGTTCTTC. Translating gives CASSVNSLSNEQFF.

The chain carries TRBV27 and TRBJ2-7; a weak D match, TRBD2 (6 bases). CDR1 is MNHEY and CDR2 is SMNVEV in the germline V gene (reference sequence). There are 14 residues in the CDR3. Trimming took off 3 bases at V and 11 bases at J, with 20 bases between the two ends. The CDR3 DNA reads as TGTGCCAGCAGTTTCACCGACCCTTTAGGGGAGGAGTACTTC. Encoded protein: CASSFTDPLGEEYF.

There are a few counts of this clone. This rearrangement joins TRBV7-2 to TRBJ1-1; D remains unclear. Germline V gene data show CDR1 as SGHTA and CDR2 as FQGNSA. V was shortened by 5 bases and J by 0 bases, with 22 bases between the two germline ends. The CDR3 runs to 18 residues. The CDR3 sequence: CASSPTPLGMGMNTEAFF. The CDR3 region has the DNA TGTGCCAGCAGCCCGACCCCTTTAGGAATGGGGATGAACACTGAAGCTTTCTTT.

The V and J genes are TRBV7-9 and TRBJ1-3; tentatively, D is TRBD1 (5 bases). Trimming shortened V by 2 bases and J by 8 bases, and 10 bases separated the two germline ends. The CDR3 covers 13 residues. Looked up from germline, CDR1 is SEHNR and CDR2 is FQNEAQ (reference sequence). The chain's CDR3 is CASSLQGSDTIYF. CDR3 DNA sequence: TGTGCCAGCAGCTTACAGGGTAGTGACACCATATATTTT.

The CDR3 loop reads CATIRWAEAFF. For the CDR3, the DNA is TGTGCCACCATCCGGTGGGCTGAAGCTTTCTTT. The gene calls are TRBV6-5 and TRBJ1-1; D gene unclear. With 10 bases removed from V and 6 bases from J, the gap between germline ends came to 12 bases. This CDR3 spans 11 amino acids. The V gene's germline CDR1 is MNHEY and CDR2 SVGAGI.

V usage is TRBV6-5 and J usage is TRBJ2-7; unclear D gene. V lost 5 bases, J lost 3 bases, and 8 bases lay in between. The length of the CDR3 is 12 residues. In germline, CDR1 is MNHEY, CDR2 SVGAGI. The CDR3 DNA reads as TGTGCCAGCAGTCCAGACATCTACGAGCAGTACTTC. Translated: CASSPDIYEQYF.

V usage is TRBV15 and J usage is TRBJ1-2; 9 positions match TRBD1. This CDR3 is built from 18 residues. Germline V CDR1 and CDR2: LNHNV, YYDKDF (reference sequence). Trimming at V came to 1 base and at J to 4 bases, leaving 13 bases not matched to a gene. CDR3 region: CATSRATGGSPNLYGYTF. The DNA for the CDR3 is TGTGCCACCAGCAGAGCTACAGGGGGCTCCCCTAATCTCTATGGCTACACCTTC.

The CDR3 DNA reads as TGTGCCAGCAGTTTCGGGACAGGGAATGAAGCTTTCTTT. Protein sequence: CASSFGTGNEAFF. This chain uses TRBV27 with TRBJ1-1, with TRBD1 matching over 9 bases. The CDR3 length is 13 residues. The V gene end was trimmed by 3 bases and the J gene end by 7 bases; junction bases not matched to a gene: 3. From germline, CDR1 is MNHEY and CDR2 SMNVEV (reference sequence).

The genes are TRBV5-1 and TRBJ2-3, with D possibly TRBD1 on 6 matching bases. The CDR3 has 16 amino acids. CDR1 is SGHRS, CDR2 YFSETQ, per germline. V lost 0 bases and J 1 base, leaving 12 bases between the germline ends. The CDR3 region has the DNA TGCGCCAGCAGCTTGGAGCTCCCAGGGGGCACAGATACGCAGTATTTT. It is translated as CASSLELPGGTDTQYF.

The rearrangement links TRBV6-1 to TRBJ2-3; 11 bases are a match to TRBD2. J gave up 4 bases and V 1 base, and 10 bases lay outside the gene matches. The CDR3 has 18 amino acids. Germline lookup yields CDR1 MNHNS and CDR2 SASEGT. The CDR3 here is CASSEGVAGGPTADTQYF. The CDR3 DNA is TGTGCCAGCAGTGAAGGGGTAGCGGGAGGGCCCACGGCAGATACGCAGTATTTT.

The genes are TRBV4-1 and TRBJ2-2; 14 bases map to TRBD2. Germline V gene lookup returns CDR1 MGHRA and CDR2 YSYEKL. CDR3 length: 15 residues. With V trimmed by 4 bases and J by 8 bases, 3 bases remained unmatched. In DNA form, the CDR3 reads TGCGCCAGCAGCCCGGGACTAGCGGGAGCTGGGGAGCTGTTTTTT. It codes for CASSPGLAGAGELFF.